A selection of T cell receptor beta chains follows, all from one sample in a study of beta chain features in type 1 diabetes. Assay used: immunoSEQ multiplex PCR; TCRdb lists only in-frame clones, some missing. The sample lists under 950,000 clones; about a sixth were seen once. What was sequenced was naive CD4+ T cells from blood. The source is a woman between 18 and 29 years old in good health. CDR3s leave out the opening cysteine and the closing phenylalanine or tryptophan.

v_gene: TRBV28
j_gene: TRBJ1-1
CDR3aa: ASSLRHTEAF

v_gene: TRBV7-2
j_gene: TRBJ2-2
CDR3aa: ASSLAAGGELF

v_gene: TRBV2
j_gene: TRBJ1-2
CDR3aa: ASSTTGGYGYT

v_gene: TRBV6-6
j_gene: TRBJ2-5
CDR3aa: ASSYRGSQY

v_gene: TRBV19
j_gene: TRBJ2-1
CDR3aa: ASSIGVYGGNEQF

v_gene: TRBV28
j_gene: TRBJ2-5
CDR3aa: ASSLLAYGGAEETQY

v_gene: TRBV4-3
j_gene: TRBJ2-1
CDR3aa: ASSPQPTGKFGLAGANEQF

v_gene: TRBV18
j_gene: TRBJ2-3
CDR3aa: ASSLTVASGADTQY

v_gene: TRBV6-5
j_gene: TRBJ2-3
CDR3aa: ASSPASGVGDTQY

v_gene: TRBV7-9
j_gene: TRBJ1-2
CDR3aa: ASSLWGLRNYGYT

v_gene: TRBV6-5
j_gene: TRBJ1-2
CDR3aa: ASSRSLGGGYT

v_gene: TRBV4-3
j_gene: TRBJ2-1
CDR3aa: ASSLENEQF

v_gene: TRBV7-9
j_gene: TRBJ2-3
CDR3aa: ASSRLAAVSDTQY

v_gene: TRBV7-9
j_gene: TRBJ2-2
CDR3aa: ASPPNPTERDINTGELF

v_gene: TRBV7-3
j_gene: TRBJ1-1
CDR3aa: ASSEGPNTEAF

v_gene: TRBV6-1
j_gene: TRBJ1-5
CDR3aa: ASSESGANQPQH

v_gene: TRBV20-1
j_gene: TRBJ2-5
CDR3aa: SARDLRTQY

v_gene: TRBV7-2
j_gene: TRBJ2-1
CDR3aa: ASSLGGTSGINEQF

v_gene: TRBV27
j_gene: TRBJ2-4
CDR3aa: ASSLRGGVIQY

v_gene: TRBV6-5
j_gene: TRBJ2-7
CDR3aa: AIPRACALYEQY

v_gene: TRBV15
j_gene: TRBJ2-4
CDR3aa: ATSYGLAGGLLAKNIQY

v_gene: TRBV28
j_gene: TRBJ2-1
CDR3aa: ASSPPGPSGSFYNEQF

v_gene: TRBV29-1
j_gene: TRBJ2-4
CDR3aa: SVETDKRNIQY

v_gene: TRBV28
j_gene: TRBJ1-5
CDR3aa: ASSTGDRAIQPQH

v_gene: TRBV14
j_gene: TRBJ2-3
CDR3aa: ASSRQEFDTQY

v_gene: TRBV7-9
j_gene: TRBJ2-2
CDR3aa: ASSLEAPTGELF

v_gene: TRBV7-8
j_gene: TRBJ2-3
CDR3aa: ASSLQPRADTQY

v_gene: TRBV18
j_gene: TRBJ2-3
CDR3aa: ASSGTGLQTDTQY

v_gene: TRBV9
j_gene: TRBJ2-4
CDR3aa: ASSVSSRSDIQY

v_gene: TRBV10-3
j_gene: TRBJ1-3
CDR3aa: AISRADRGTGNTIY

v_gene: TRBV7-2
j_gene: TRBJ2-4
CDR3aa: ASSLIPLRTGDRNIQY

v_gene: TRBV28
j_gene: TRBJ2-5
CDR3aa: ASSSQPVRETQY

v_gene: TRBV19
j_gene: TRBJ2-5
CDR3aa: ASSHRTSQETQY

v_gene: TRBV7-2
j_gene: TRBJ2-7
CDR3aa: ASSLDSSLAYEQY

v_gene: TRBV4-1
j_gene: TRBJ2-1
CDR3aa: ASSQGFVNEQF

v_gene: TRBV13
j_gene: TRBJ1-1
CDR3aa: ASSTVGILLITEAF

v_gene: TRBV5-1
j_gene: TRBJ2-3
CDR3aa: ASSPGMGAGTDTQY

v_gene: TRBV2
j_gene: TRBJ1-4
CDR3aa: ASRWTGYDEKLF

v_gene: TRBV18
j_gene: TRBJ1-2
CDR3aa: ASSPGPQGGGYT

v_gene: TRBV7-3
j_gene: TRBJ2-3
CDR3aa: ASSLIGGSTTDTQY

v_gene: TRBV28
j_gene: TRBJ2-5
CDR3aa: ASISGEGRRETQY

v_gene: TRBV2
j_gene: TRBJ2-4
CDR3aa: ASNRQGVNIQY

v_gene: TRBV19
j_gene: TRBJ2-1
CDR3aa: ASKGLAGVHSYNEQF

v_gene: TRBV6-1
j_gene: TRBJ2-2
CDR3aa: ASSGIQGFGELF

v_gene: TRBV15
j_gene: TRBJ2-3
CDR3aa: ATSRSAQRSTDTQY

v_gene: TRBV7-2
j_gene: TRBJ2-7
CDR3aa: ASSQLVAVRGEQY

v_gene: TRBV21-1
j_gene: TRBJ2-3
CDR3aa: ASSKALTADTDTQY

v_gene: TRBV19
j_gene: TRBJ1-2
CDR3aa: ASHTWTTYGYT

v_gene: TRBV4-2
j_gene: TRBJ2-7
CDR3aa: ASSQESAYEQY

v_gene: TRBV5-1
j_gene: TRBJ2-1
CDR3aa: ASSSTGDSYNEQF

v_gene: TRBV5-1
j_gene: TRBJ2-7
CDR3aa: ASSLATGRASYEQY

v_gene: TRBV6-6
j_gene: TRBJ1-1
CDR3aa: ASSYQIPCFTEAF

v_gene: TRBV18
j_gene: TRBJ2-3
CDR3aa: ASSPGLTVDTQY